The subject of this entry is one T cell receptor beta chain. Its antigen remains unknown. These data are taken from a study of T cell responses to AZD1222 COVID-19 vaccine. Study observations and caveats: Variant regions that are unmutated are reportedly the target of nearly half of spike-specific TCRs. No day 14 peak samples; only post-peak repertoires were characterized.

This CDR3 comprises 14 residues. V lost 0 bases and J 7 bases, leaving 12 bases between the germline ends. Looked up from germline, CDR1 is SEHNR and CDR2 is FQNEAQ (reference sequence). TCRdb keeps only in-frame clones here, not all; method: immunoSEQ multiplex PCR. This sample has 150,000 to 250,000 clones, with under 95% found just once. The rearrangement links TRBV7-9 to TRBJ1-1, with unresolved D. The sequences come from peripheral blood, collected 28 days after the second AZD1222 dose. The TCR comes from an adult who received the AZD1222 COVID-19 vaccine. The CDR3 loop reads CASSLALSADEAFF. In nucleotides, the CDR3 is TGTGCCAGCAGCTTAGCGCTGTCAGCAGATGAAGCTTTCTTT.